One sample yielded the 4 T cell receptor beta chains listed below, sequenced in a study of control samples from healthy donors and cancer patients. Only in-frame clones appear in the TCRdb table, and some are missing; sequencing was by immunoSEQ multiplex PCR. This table holds 70,000 to 80,000 clones, more than 80% found once. The sequenced material came from blood. The source of these receptors is a man aged 45-65 years in good health.

In this sample, this clone turned up once. This rearrangement joins TRBV10-1 to TRBJ2-1; weak D call: TRBD1 (6 bases). CDR1 is WNHNN and CDR2 is SYGVQD in the germline V gene (reference sequence). Trimming left V 1 base short and J 15 bases short, with 19 bases between. The CDR3 sequence is 14 residues long. The CDR3 region has the DNA TGCGCCAGCAGTGAGTTTTGGGACACCTGGATTAGGTTCTTC. Translation: CASSEFWDTWIRFF.

The V gene is TRBV2, the J gene TRBJ1-1; D is perhaps TRBD1 (6 bases). The germline V gene encodes CDR1 SNHLY and CDR2 FYNNEI. The CDR3 totals 13 residues. Trimming shortened V by 6 bases and J by 1 base, and 9 bases separated the two germline ends. CDR3 bases: TGTGCCAGCAGCTACAGGGAGAACACTGAAGCTTTCTTT. It encodes CASSYRENTEAFF.

This chain joins TRBV2 and TRBJ2-2; D is ambiguous. The germline gives CDR1 SNHLY, CDR2 FYNNEI. The CDR3 length is 15 residues. Trimming removed 6 bases from V and 2 bases from J, with 13 bases in between. Here the CDR3 reads CASSPRVPNTGELFF. The CDR3 nucleotides read TGTGCCAGCAGCCCAAGGGTCCCTAACACCGGGGAGCTGTTTTTT.

The chain is built from TRBV7-6 and TRBJ1-3; D gene unclear. Per the germline V gene, CDR1 is SGHVS and CDR2 is FNYEAQ. The CDR3 runs 16 residues. V was cut by 3 bases and J by 1 base, with 13 bases left in between. DNA of the CDR3: TGTGCCAGCAGCTTGGGCAGGCTGCCATCTGGAAACACCATATATTTT. It translates to CASSLGRLPSGNTIYF.